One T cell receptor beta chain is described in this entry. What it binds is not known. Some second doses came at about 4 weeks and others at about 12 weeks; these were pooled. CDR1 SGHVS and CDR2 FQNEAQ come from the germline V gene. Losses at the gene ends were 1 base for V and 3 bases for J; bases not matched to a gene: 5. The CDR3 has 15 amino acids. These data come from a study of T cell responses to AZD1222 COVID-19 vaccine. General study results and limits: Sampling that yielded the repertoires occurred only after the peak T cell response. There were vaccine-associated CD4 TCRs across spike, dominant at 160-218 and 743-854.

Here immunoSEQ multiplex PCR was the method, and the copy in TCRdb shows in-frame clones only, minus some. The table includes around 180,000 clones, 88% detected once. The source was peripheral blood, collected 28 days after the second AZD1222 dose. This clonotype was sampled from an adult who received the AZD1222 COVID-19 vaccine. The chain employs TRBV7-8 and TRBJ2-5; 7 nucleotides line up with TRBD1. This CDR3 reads CASSLDRGREETQYF. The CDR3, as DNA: TGTGCCAGCAGCTTAGATAGGGGGCGCGAAGAGACCCAGTACTTC.